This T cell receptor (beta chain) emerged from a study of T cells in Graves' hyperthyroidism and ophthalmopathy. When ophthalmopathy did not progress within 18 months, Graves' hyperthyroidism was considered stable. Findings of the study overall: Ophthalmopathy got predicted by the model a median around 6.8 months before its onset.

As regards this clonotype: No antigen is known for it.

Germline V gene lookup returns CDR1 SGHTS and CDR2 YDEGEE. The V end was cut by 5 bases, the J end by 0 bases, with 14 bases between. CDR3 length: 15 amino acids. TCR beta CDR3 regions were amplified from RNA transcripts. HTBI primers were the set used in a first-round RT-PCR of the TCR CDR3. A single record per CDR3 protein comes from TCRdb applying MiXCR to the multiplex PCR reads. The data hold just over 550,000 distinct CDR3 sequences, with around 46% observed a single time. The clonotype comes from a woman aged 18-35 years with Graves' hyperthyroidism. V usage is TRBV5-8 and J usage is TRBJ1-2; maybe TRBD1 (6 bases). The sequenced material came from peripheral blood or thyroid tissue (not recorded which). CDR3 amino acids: CASSPGTQANYGYTF. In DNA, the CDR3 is TGTGCCAGCAGTCCCGGGACACAAGCTAACTATGGCTACACCTTC.